The 16 T cell receptor beta chains listed next were all sequenced from one sample in a study of blood T cells in healthy people across ages. Through a sample-barcoded 5' primer and a J-beta primer mix, a second PCR was run for 7 to 11 cycles. From the 5' RACE reads, TCRdb called clonotypes with MiXCR, one entry per CDR3 protein. The profile shows roughly 1,800,000 distinct CDR3 sequences, about 49% of them singletons. The sequenced sample consisted of blood. These receptors all come from a woman in her forties in good health.

This clonotype was detected only a few times. The chain's CDR3 is CASKQRPGDYGYTF. In DNA, the CDR3 is TGTGCCAGCAAACAACGGCCGGGGGACTATGGCTACACCTTC. This rearrangement joins TRBV6-4 to TRBJ1-2; TRBD1 might be the D (5 bases). In germline, CDR1 is MRHNA, CDR2 SNTAGT. The germline V and J ends were trimmed by 7 bases and 3 bases, with 15 bases remaining between them. The CDR3 consists of 14 residues.

This clonotype was counted ten times or more. This chain uses TRBV7-2 with TRBJ2-5; perhaps TRBD2 as D (5 bases). Trimming shortened V by 1 base and J by 7 bases, and 13 bases separated the two germline ends. CDR3 size: 14 residues. CDR1 and CDR2 from the germline V gene are SGHTA and FQGNSA. The CDR3 is CASSLGLAGGTQYF. CDR3 nucleotide sequence: TGTGCCAGCAGCTTAGGTCTAGCTGGAGGGACCCAGTACTTC.

This clonotype appeared a few times. The rearrangement uses TRBV6-1 and TRBJ2-6; D is perhaps TRBD2 (6 bases). The CDR3 is 15 residues long. V was cut by 5 bases and J by 0 bases, with 8 bases left in between. Germline V gene sequence: CDR1 MNHNS, CDR2 SASEGT. The CDR3: CASSRDFSGANVLTF. In DNA form, the CDR3 reads TGTGCCAGCAGTAGGGACTTCTCTGGGGCCAACGTCCTGACTTTC.

The chain employs TRBV7-2 and TRBJ2-7; TRBD2 matches at 12 bases. Near its end, the DNA agrees better with TRBJ2-5, so the J call may be wrong. The CDR3 has 18 amino acids. Germline CDR1 and CDR2: SGHTA and FQGNSA. CDR3 protein: CASSLLLAGGPWRETQYF. In DNA form, the CDR3 reads TGTGCCAGCAGCTTGTTGCTAGCGGGGGGGCCGTGGCGAGAGACCCAGTACTTC.

A note on this clonotype: This sequence may be a read error, since a much larger clone differs from it by one base. The chain recombines TRBV12-3 or TRBV12-4 with TRBJ2-1; TRBD2 aligns across 7 bases. There are 14 residues in the CDR3. The CDR3 DNA is TGTGCCATCAGTCCCAAGACTAGCACCGGTGAGCAGTTCTTC. As protein: CAISPKTSTGEQFF.

In this sample, this clonotype turned up once. The chain is built from TRBV9 and TRBJ2-1; TRBD1 aligns across 12 bases. Germline assignment: CDR1 SGDLS and CDR2 YYNGEE. The CDR3 extends over 17 amino acids. Germline trimming cut 4 bases from V and 7 bases from J; bases unmatched to any gene: 12. In DNA form, the CDR3 reads TGTGCCAGCAGCCTTCGACATGGGACAGGGGGCGAAAATGAGCAGTTCTTC. Its translation: CASSLRHGTGGENEQFF.

This clonotype was counted only a few times. The chain carries TRBV20-1 and TRBJ2-7; 9 bases are a match to TRBD2. Germline V gives CDR1 DFQATT, CDR2 SNEGSKA (reference sequence). The CDR3 contains 12 residues. J gave up 5 bases and V 7 bases, and 6 bases lay outside the gene matches. CDR3 residues: CSGSGGVHEQYF. CDR3 DNA: TGCAGTGGTAGCGGGGGCGTTCACGAGCAGTACTTC.

CDR3 region: CASSHLDGHEAFF. The CDR3 DNA sequence: TGCGCCAGCAGCCACCTGGACGGACATGAAGCTTTCTTT. This sequence joins TRBV4-3 and TRBJ1-1; perhaps TRBD1 as D (5 bases). V lost 3 bases and J 7 bases, leaving 12 bases between the germline ends. This CDR3 contains 13 residues. Germline assignment: CDR1 LGHNA and CDR2 YSLEER.

This clonotype was seen a handful of times. The chain employs TRBV6-5 and TRBJ1-2; 7 bases map to TRBD1. The junction had 7 bases not matched to a gene; V was cut back by 2 bases and J by 10 bases. CDR1 MNHEY and CDR2 SVGAGI come from the germline V gene. The CDR3 has 13 amino acids. In DNA form, the CDR3 reads TGTGCCAGCAGTTACGGTCACACAGGGGACTACACCTTC. This sequence encodes CASSYGHTGDYTF.

The V and J genes are TRBV6-2 or TRBV6-3 and TRBJ2-5; 15 nucleotides line up with TRBD2. The CDR3 is 18 residues long. CDR1 is MNHEY and CDR2 is SVGEGT in the germline V gene. V trimming: 6 bases; J trimming: 5 bases; junction bases outside the gene matches: 13. The CDR3 sequence: CASSPLGTSGGQYETQYF. In nucleotides, the CDR3 is TGTGCCAGCAGCCCACTAGGGACTAGCGGGGGGCAGTATGAGACCCAGTACTTC.

The chain carries TRBV20-1 and TRBJ1-2; D may be TRBD1 (5 bases). The V gene lost 5 bases and the J gene lost 8 bases, with 18 bases spanning the gap. This CDR3 has 13 residues. The V gene's germline CDR1 is DFQATT and CDR2 SNEGSKA (reference sequence). CDR3 sequence: CSADPGTSPGYTF. The CDR3 DNA reads TGCAGTGCTGACCCCGGGACCAGTCCCGGCTACACCTTC.

The CDR3 loop reads CSVEDGGRDIQYF. The CDR3 region has the DNA TGCAGCGTTGAAGATGGGGGGCGAGACATTCAGTACTTC. The rearrangement uses TRBV29-1 and TRBJ2-4; D could derive from TRBD1 or TRBD2 (6 bases each). The CDR3 is made up of 13 amino acids. V gave up 0 bases and J gave up 8 bases, with 11 bases separating them. CDR1 is SQVTM and CDR2 is ANQGSEA in the germline V gene.

The chain carries TRBV9 and TRBJ1-1; D unresolved. CDR1 and CDR2 from the germline V gene are SGDLS and YYNGEE. The V and J ends lost 4 bases and 3 bases respectively, with 10 bases between them. CDR3 size: 13 residues. The CDR3 is CASSQDLDTEAFF. The CDR3 nucleotides read TGTGCCAGCAGCCAAGACTTGGACACTGAAGCTTTCTTT.

The chain has TRBV6-2 or TRBV6-3 and TRBJ2-5; D gene uncertain. This CDR3 region has 18 residues. Germline loops: CDR1 MNHEY, CDR2 SVGEGT. V was pared by 2 bases and J by 3 bases, with 22 bases between. CDR3 in amino acids: CASSYPSRLTKMEETQYF. CDR3 nucleotide sequence: TGTGCCAGCAGTTACCCGTCCCGGCTGACCAAAATGGAAGAGACCCAGTACTTC.

This clonotype was observed a handful of times. J is TRBJ2-5 and V is TRBV5-1; TRBD2 agrees at 11 bases. The germline CDR1 and CDR2 sequences are SGHRS and YFSETQ. Trimming took 5 bases from V and 5 from J; bases not matched to a gene: 11. The CDR3 extends over 16 amino acids. As DNA, the CDR3 is TGCGCCAGCAGGTGGACGACTAGCGGGGTCGGGGAGACCCAGTACTTC. Translating gives CASRWTTSGVGETQYF.

The chain joins TRBV20-1 to TRBJ2-3; the D is unclear. This CDR3 comprises 13 residues. CDR1 and CDR2 from the germline V gene are DFQATT and SNEGSKA (reference sequence). The V and J ends lost 2 bases and 3 bases respectively, with 9 bases between them. Written as DNA, the CDR3 is TGCAGTGCTAGATTTACGGGTACAGATACGCAGTATTTT. This gives the protein CSARFTGTDTQYF.